This T cell receptor beta chain was found in a study of T cells in Graves' hyperthyroidism and ophthalmopathy. The overall study: Peripheral blood collection took place at initial diagnosis, before any treatment. Whole-study results and caveats: The model's output predicted ophthalmopathy at a median of roughly seven months prior to onset.

As to this clonotype: What it binds is not known.

PBMCs were collected from an approximately 10 ml volume of fresh peripheral blood. Researchers took RNA transcripts and amplified the TCR beta CDR3 regions from them. TCR CDR3 underwent first-round RT-PCR with the HTBI primer set. TCRdb used MiXCR to reprocess the multiplex PCR reads, holding one entry per CDR3 protein. The table lists under 450,000 distinct CDR3 sequences, roughly 13% of them singletons. The sequence was obtained from a young man with Graves' hyperthyroidism that later progressed to Graves' ophthalmopathy. The sample taken for sequencing was blood.

The CDR3 nucleotides are TGTGCCAGCAGATCGGACAGATACAAGCAGTACTTC. It yields the protein CASRSDRYKQYF. The chain employs TRBV6-5 and TRBJ2-7; tentatively, D is TRBD1 (6 bases). Germline V gene sequence: CDR1 MNHEY, CDR2 SVGAGI. V was shortened by 6 bases and J by 8 bases, with 14 bases between the two germline ends. The CDR3 consists of 12 residues.